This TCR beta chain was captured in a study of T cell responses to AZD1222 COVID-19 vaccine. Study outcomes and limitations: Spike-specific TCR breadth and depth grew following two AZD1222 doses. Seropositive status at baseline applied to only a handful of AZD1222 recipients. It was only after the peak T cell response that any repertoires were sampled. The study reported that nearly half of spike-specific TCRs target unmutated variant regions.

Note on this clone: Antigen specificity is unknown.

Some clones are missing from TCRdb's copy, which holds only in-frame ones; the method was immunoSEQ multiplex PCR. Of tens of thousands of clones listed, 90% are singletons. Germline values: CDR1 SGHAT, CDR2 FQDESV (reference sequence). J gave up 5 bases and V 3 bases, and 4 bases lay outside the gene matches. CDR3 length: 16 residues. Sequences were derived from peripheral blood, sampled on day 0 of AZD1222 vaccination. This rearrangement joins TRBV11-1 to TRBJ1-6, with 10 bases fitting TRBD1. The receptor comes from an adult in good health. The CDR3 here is CASSLGQGFDNSPLHF. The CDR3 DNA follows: TGTGCCAGCAGCTTGGGACAGGGGTTTGATAATTCACCCCTCCACTTT.